This TCR beta chain was documented in a study of beta chain features in type 1 diabetes. The CDR3 runs to 13 residues. Germline V CDR1 and CDR2: LGHNA, YSLEER. Trimming left V 4 bases short and J 7 bases short, with 10 bases between. This clone was found a few times. Its antigen is as yet unknown. Broader study findings: Among type 1 diabetes patients, VDJ junctions had fewer insertions and more deletions.

Expressed TCRB transcripts got sequenced, as all isolated RNA was reverse transcribed. Some clones are missing from TCRdb's copy, which holds only in-frame ones; the method was immunoSEQ multiplex PCR. The sample lists under 450,000 clones; 14% were seen once. The sequence was collected from a young man in good health. The sequenced material came from naive CD4+ T cells from blood. The V and J genes are TRBV4-3 and TRBJ1-4; no firm D call. The CDR3 sequence: CASSLILCEKLFF. The CDR3 bases are TGCGCCAGCAGCCTGATTCTGTGTGAAAAACTGTTTTTT.